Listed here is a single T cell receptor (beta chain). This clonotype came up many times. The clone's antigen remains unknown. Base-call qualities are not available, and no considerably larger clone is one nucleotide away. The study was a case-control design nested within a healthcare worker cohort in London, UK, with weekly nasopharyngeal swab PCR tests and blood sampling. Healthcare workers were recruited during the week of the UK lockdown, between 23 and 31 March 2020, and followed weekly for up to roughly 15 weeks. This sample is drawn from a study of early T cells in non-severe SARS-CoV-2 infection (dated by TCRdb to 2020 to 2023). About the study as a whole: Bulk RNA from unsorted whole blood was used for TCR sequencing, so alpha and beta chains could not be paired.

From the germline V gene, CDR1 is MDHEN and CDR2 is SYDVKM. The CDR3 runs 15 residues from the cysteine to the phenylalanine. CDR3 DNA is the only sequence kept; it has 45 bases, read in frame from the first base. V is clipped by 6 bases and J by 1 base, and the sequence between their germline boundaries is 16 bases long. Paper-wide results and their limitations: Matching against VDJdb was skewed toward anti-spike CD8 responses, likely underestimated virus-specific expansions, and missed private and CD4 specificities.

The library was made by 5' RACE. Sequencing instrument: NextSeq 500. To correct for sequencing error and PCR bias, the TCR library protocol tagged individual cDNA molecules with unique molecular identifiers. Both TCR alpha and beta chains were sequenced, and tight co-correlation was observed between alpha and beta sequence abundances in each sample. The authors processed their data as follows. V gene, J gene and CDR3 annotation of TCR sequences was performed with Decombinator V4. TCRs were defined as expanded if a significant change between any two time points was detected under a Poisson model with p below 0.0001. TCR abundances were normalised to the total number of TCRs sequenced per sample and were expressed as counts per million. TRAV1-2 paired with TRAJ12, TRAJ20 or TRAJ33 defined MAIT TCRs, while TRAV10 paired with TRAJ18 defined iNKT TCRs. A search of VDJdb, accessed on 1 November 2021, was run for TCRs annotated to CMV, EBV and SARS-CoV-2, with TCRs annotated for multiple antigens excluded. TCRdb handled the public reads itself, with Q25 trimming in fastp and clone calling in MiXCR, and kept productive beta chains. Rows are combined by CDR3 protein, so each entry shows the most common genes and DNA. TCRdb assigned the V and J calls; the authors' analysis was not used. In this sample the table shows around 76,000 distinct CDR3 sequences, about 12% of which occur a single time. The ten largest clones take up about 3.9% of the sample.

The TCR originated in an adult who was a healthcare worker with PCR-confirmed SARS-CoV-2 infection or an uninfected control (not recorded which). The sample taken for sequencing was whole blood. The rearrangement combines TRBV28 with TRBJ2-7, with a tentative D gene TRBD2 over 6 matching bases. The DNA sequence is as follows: TGTGCCAGCAGGGGCGTCGGCGGGAAGTCCTACGAGCAGTACTTC. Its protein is CASRGVGGKSYEQYF.